The 9 T cell receptor beta chains below come from one sample, sequenced in a study of blood T cell repertoires in COVID-19. Here immunoSEQ multiplex PCR was the method, and the copy in TCRdb shows in-frame clones only, minus some. The profile covers around 250,000 clones, with roughly 86% appearing a single time and approximately 7% taken by the ten largest. The sequencing sample was made of peripheral blood. The receptor source for this set is a woman in her 70s with active or convalescent COVID-19.

The V and J genes are TRBV27 and TRBJ2-6, with TRBD1 as a possible D gene (5 bases). The CDR3 has 17 residues. Germline loops: CDR1 MNHEY, CDR2 SMNVEV (reference sequence). Trimming took 6 bases from V and 1 from J, leaving 16 bases between them. This chain's CDR3 is CASRFIVAGSGANVLTF. The DNA of the CDR3 is TGTGCCAGCAGATTTATCGTGGCAGGGTCTGGGGCCAACGTCCTGACTTTC.

The chain has TRBV2 and TRBJ1-6, with D maybe TRBD1 (6 bases). Per germline, CDR1 SNHLY and CDR2 FYNNEI. The CDR3 covers 13 residues. V lost 8 bases, J lost 7 bases, and 12 bases lay in between. This chain's CDR3 is CASPRQGNSPLHF. The CDR3 coding sequence is TGTGCCAGCCCTCGGCAGGGGAATTCACCCCTCCACTTT. Looking up the rest from reference TRBV2 and TRBJ1-6 gives the full variable domain: EPEVTQTPSHQVTQMGQEVILRCVPISNHLYFYWYRQILGQKVEFLVSFYNNEISEKSEIFDDQFSVERPDGSNFTLKIRSTKLEDSAMYFCASPRQGNSPLHFGNGTRLTVT.

V usage is TRBV23-1 and J usage is TRBJ2-3; TRBD1 matches at 8 bases. TRBV23-1 is an ORF; its function is uncertain. The V gene end was trimmed by 3 bases and the J gene end by 7 bases; junction bases not matched to a gene: 36. CDR3 length equals 24 residues. Here the CDR3 DNA reads TGCGCCAGCAGTCAGACCAGGGGGCCATTGTTGTTCGAGGGCTATCCCAGACCCAATAATACGCAGTATTTT. It is translated as CASSQTRGPLLFEGYPRPNNTQYF.

This clone was detected only once. The chain uses TRBV6-5 and TRBJ2-5; 8 nucleotides line up with TRBD2. Germline CDR1 and CDR2: MNHEY and SVGAGI. The trim removed 7 bases at V and 5 bases at J, leaving 9 bases unmatched. The CDR3 spans 14 residues. CDR3 sequence (DNA): TGTGCCAGCATCCCGGCGGGAGGTCAGGAGACCCAGTACTTC. Its protein product is CASIPAGGQETQYF.

The V and J genes are TRBV29-1 and TRBJ1-5; D not certain. Germline V gene sequence: CDR1 SQVTM, CDR2 ANQGSEA. This CDR3 contains 12 residues. The V gene lost 4 bases and the J gene lost 3 bases, with 7 bases spanning the gap. The CDR3 DNA is TGCAGCGTTGGCGGACTCAATCAGCCCCAGCATTTT. Translation: CSVGGLNQPQHF.

V usage is TRBV19 and J usage is TRBJ1-1; the D is unclear. Looked up from germline, CDR1 is LNHDA and CDR2 is SQIVND (reference sequence). The V end lost 5 bases, the J end lost 9 bases, and 13 bases lay between the germline ends. The CDR3 runs 12 residues. In DNA form, the CDR3 reads TGTGCCAGTAGTTCTCGGACGACTAAAGCTTTCTTT. It specifies CASSSRTTKAFF.

The rearrangement links TRBV2 to TRBJ2-7; a weak D match, TRBD2 (5 bases). With 4 bases removed from V and 6 bases from J, the gap between germline ends came to 10 bases. The CDR3 contains 12 residues. The V gene's germline CDR1 is SNHLY and CDR2 FYNNEI. The CDR3: CASSVGEGEQYF. CDR3 DNA sequence: TGTGCCAGCAGTGTAGGAGAGGGCGAGCAGTACTTC.

The chain has TRBV19 and TRBJ1-5, with 9 nucleotides matching TRBD1. The CDR3 totals 14 residues. The germline CDR1 and CDR2 sequences are LNHDA and SQIVND (reference sequence). The J segment lost 4 bases and the V segment lost 6 bases, leaving 4 bases of the junction unmatched. The CDR3 is CASRGTGRNQPQHF. The CDR3, as DNA: TGTGCCAGTAGGGGGACAGGGAGAAATCAGCCCCAGCATTTT.

The CDR3 loop reads CASSPGGQVEQFF. The CDR3 nucleotides are TGTGCCAGCTCCCCCGGCGGGCAAGTTGAGCAGTTCTTC. The chain employs TRBV18 and TRBJ2-1; D is perhaps TRBD2 (5 bases). The V gene's germline CDR1 is KGHSH and CDR2 LQKENI. The V end lost 6 bases, the J end lost 9 bases, and 15 bases lay between the germline ends. CDR3 length: 13 residues.